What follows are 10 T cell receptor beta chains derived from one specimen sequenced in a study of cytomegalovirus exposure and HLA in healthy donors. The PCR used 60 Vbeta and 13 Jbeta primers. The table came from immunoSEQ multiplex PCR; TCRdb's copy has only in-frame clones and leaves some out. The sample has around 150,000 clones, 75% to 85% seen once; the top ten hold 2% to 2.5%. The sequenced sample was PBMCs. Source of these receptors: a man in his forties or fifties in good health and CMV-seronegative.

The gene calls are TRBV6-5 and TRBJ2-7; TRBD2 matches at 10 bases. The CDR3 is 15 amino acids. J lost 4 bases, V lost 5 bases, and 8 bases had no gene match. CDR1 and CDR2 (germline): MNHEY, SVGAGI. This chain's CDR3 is CASSQGGAGGYEQYF. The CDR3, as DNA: TGTGCCAGCAGTCAGGGAGGAGCGGGAGGGTACGAGCAGTACTTC.

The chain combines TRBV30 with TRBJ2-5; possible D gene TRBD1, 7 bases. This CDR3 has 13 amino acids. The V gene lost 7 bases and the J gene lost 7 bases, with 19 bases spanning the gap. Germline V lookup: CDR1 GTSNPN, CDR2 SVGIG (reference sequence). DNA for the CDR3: TGTGCCTCCAACCGACCAGGGGGGTGGACCCAGTACTTC. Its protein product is CASNRPGGWTQYF.

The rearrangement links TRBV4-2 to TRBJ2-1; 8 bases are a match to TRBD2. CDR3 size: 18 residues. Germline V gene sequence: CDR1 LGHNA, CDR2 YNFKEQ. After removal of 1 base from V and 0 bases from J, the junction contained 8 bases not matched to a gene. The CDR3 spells CASSQAPSGSRSYNEQFF. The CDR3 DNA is TGTGCCAGCAGCCAAGCACCTAGCGGGTCTCGCTCCTACAATGAGCAGTTCTTC.

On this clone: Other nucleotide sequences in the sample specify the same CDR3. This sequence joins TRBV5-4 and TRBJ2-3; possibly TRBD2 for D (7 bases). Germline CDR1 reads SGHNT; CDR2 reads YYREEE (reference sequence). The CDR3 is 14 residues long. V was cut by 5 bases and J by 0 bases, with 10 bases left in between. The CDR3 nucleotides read TGTGCCAGCAGTTCGGGGGGCAGCACAGATACGCAGTATTTT. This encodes CASSSGGSTDTQYF.

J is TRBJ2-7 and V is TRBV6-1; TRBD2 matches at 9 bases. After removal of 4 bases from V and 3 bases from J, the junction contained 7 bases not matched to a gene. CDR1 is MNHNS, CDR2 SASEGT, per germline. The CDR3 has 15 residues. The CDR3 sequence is CASSVSGGPNYEQYF. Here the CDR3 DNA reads TGTGCCAGCAGTGTTAGCGGGGGACCTAACTACGAGCAGTACTTC.

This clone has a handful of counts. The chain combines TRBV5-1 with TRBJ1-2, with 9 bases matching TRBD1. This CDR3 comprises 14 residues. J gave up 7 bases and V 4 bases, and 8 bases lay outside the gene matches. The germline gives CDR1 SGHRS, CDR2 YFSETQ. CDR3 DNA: TGCGCCAGCAGCCAACCGGGACAGGGCGGTGGCTACACCTTC. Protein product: CASSQPGQGGGYTF.

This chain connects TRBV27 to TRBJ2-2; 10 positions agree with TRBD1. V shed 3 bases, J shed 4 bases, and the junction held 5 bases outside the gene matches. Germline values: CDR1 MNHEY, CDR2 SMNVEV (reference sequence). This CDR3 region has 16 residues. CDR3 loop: CASSFRGQGTTGELFF. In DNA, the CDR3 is TGTGCCAGCAGTTTCCGGGGACAGGGGACCACCGGGGAGCTGTTTTTT.

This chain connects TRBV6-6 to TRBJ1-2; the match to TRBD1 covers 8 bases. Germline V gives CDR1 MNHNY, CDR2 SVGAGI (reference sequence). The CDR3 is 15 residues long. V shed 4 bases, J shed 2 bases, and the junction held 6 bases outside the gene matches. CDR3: CASSWDRLMNYGYTF. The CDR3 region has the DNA TGTGCCAGCAGTTGGGACAGGCTAATGAACTATGGCTACACCTTC.

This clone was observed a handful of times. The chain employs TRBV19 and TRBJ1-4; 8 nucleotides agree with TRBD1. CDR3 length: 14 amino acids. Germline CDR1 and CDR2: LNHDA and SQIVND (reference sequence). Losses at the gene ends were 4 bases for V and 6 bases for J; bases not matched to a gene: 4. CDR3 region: CASSSQGADEKLFF. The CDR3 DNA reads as TGTGCCAGTAGTAGTCAGGGGGCGGATGAAAAACTGTTTTTT. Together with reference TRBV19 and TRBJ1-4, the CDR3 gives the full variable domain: DGGITQSPKYLFRKEGQNVTLSCEQNLNHDAMYWYRQDPGQGLRLIYYSQIVNDFQKGDIAEGYSVSREKKESFPLTVTSAQKNPTAFYLCASSSQGADEKLFFGSGTQLSVL.

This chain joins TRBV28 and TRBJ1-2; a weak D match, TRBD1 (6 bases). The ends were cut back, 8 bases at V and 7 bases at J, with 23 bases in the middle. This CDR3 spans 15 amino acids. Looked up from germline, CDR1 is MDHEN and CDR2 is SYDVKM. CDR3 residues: CASANSGGAGGGYTF. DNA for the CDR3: TGTGCCAGCGCAAACTCTGGGGGCGCGGGAGGTGGCTACACCTTC.